This entry concerns a single T cell receptor beta chain. Its cognate antigen has yet to be identified. No quality values exist for individual bases; no much larger clone is one base distant. These data come from a study of blood T cell repertoires in COVID-19 (dated by TCRdb to the early 2020s). Turning to the overall study: Samples covering the acute and convalescent phases of COVID-19 were provided by collaborators in the United States, Italy and Spain. The material from the prospective study consisted of cDNA or gDNA derived from T cells, B-cell-depleted T cells, or PBMCs. The dataset comprised deeply sampled blood TCRbeta repertoires from subjects exposed to, actively infected with, or recovered from COVID-19. The repertoires were released in a freely available public database intended as a resource for research on the immune response to SARS-CoV-2. Samples came from the ongoing ImmuneRACE study (first 160 participants) plus 1,254 subjects from 6 global collaborators. Nearly every sample came with metadata listing a de-identified subject ID, COVID-19 status, age in years and sex. HLA class I and class II types, where available, came from metadata supplied by the sample provider rather than from assay-based typing. Study-wide findings and limitations: How much clinical and demographic metadata was included differed by source and by participant, and the metadata was provided uncurated.

TCRbeta CDR3 regions were amplified from genomic DNA by means of the immunoSEQ Assay, a bias-controlled multiplex PCR. The study's processing was this. Within the assay, amplification of reference gene primers was used to estimate how many nucleated cells each sample contained. To quantify the absolute abundance of each unique TCRbeta CDR3 rearrangement, sequence reads were collapsed and filtered. Productive Simpson clonality was computed per sample as the square root of Simpson's diversity index over productive rearrangements. Here the immuneACCESS table is served through TCRdb, limited to in-frame sequences with V and J called. Missing clones are a known gap in these copies; in checked studies unresolved V genes cover under half, and the rest lacks a known reason. That table supplies the V and J calls and clone size; D and trimming were determined from the DNA. Here the sample has 64,000 or so clones; 65% to 80% occur a single time. About 8.9% of the sample is held by the ten biggest clonotypes.

From the cysteine up to the phenylalanine, the CDR3 has a length of 14 residues. Only the CDR3 part of the read is kept: 42 bases, read in frame from the first base. Between the V and J ends, shortened by 4 bases and 0 bases respectively, the junction contains 7 bases. According to the germline V gene, CDR1 reads MNHEY and CDR2 reads SVGAGI. Whole blood was collected in K2EDTA tubes by collaborating institutions according to the institutions' own protocols. Collaborator samples were shipped for TCRbeta analysis as frozen whole blood, isolated PBMCs, or DNA extracted from either sample type. This TCR was recovered from a human donor in a cohort sampled during active COVID-19. What was sequenced was peripheral blood. The chain is encoded by TRBV6-5 joined to TRBJ2-1; the D gene identity is not certain. CDR3 sequence: CASSLAVSYNEQFF. The nucleotide sequence is TGTGCCAGCAGTTTAGCTGTCTCCTACAATGAGCAGTTCTTC.